This T cell receptor beta chain was obtained from a study of regulatory T cells in long-lasting Graves disease (dated by TCRdb to 2020 to 2023). Notes on the research overall: Newly diagnosed Graves' disease patients had taken antithyroid drugs for less than 3 months. This study used TCR sequencing and RNA sequencing of peripheral blood to compare persistent Graves' disease patients against newly diagnosed Graves' disease patients. The study was conducted in China and was registered as a clinical trial. A total of about 35 samples underwent TCR sequencing, from about 13 patients with persistent Graves' disease and roughly 20 patients with newly diagnosed Graves' disease.

The time point label here, explained by the study, means: newly diagnosed GD, antithyroid drugs for less than 3 months. For both TCR sequencing and RNA sequencing, RNA was extracted from PBMCs using TRIzol. Graves' disease was diagnosed according to American Thyroid Association guidelines. Patients for the study were recruited at an endocrinology department in Xi'an, China. From each patient, around 9 milliliters of peripheral blood was collected into an EDTA anticoagulant tube. Ficoll Paque Plus density gradient separation was used to isolate PBMCs, and no further T cell sorting was done. An Agilent 2100 Bioanalyzer and agarose gel were used to check RNA quality, and a NanoDrop 2000 was used to measure RNA concentration. Notes on this clonotype: The antigen it binds to is not known. The sample holds no much larger clone one base away, and base qualities are not on file.

What the study reported, not specific to this receptor: Sequencing and analysis were restricted to the TCR beta chain. Only peripheral blood was studied, because thyroid tissue, the primary lesion, was inaccessible. TRBV28, TRBJ1-2 and TRBJ2-5 were preferentially used in persistent disease, while TRBV20-1 and TRBJ2-1 were favored in newly diagnosed disease. The authors acknowledged the small sample size as a limitation that may reduce accuracy. Persistent Graves' disease patients showed lower TCR Shannon entropy and fewer highly expanded clones than newly diagnosed patients, suggesting clonal expansion. Persistent patients shared more public clonotypes among themselves (more than 2,500) than newly diagnosed patients did (about 900).

The library was built by means of multiplex PCR. Sequencing relied on an Illumina HiSeq 4000. TCR beta libraries were built with iRepertoire HTBI primers and Arm-PCR amplification of CDR3 regions. PCR products were gel purified before sequencing. In the paper's pipeline: Gene usage analysis of CDR3 amino acid clonotypes relied on the roughly 58 TRBV and 14 TRBJ segments identified across samples. COPE and FqMerger were used to merge the filtered high-quality paired reads into contigs. Contigs were aligned with BLAST to IMGT TRBV, TRBD and TRBJ reference genes, and CDR3 was defined per IMGT. Any clonotype with a frequency above 0.1% was classified as a highly expanded clone. Shannon entropy was used to measure repertoire diversity, and the Gini coefficient was used to measure V-J evenness. Clonotypes shared by more than one individual were considered public. The public reads were reanalyzed by TCRdb: fastp trimming at Q25, MiXCR alignment, in-frame beta chains only. Each CDR3 protein appears once, grouped with its most common genes and DNA. The V and J calls and clone size come from TCRdb's table, not from the authors' own analysis. The sample has about 540,000 distinct CDR3 sequences on record, approximately 13% of them singletons. Roughly 10% of the sample is in the top ten clones.

The CDR3 measures 19 amino acids from cysteine to phenylalanine. This entry keeps only the CDR3 DNA: 57 bases, framed from base 1. The germline V gene yields KGHSH for CDR1 and LQKENI for CDR2. After removal of 3 bases from V and 4 bases from J, the junction retains 17 bases not matched to a gene. The same specimen was also included in a second study, on T cells in Graves' hyperthyroidism and ophthalmopathy. As the second publication notes: Stable Graves' hyperthyroidism was defined as the absence of progression to ophthalmopathy over 18 months of follow-up. Hyperthyroidism patients were newly diagnosed, had a disease duration of under 2 months, and were aged 18 to 65 years. The study excluded patients with uncontrolled infections, other autoimmune diseases, pregnancy or lactation. Diagnoses were based on clinical symptoms, serum thyroxine and TRAb, thyroid ultrasound and orbital computed tomography. A first-round RT-PCR of the TCR CDR3 used the HTBI primer set with the Qiagen OneStep RT-PCR kit. Most expanded thyroid clonotypes (frequency above 0.001) were also detected in blood, a finding suggesting that blood repertoires may reflect thyroid immune responses. In cross-validation, a model built on a 13 V-J signature told ophthalmopathy apart from stable hyperthyroidism with approximately 90% sensitivity and roughly 83% specificity, and in testing the same model reached 80%/75%. In validation, the model predicted progression to ophthalmopathy with approximately 71% sensitivity and less than 75% specificity, a median of about six months before onset. TCR V-J signatures able to tell the groups apart were searched for in a discovery cohort of 95 or so patients, of whom 43 had Graves' ophthalmopathy and roughly 58 had stable Graves' hyperthyroidism. Whether ophthalmopathy could be predicted prospectively was tested in an independent validation cohort made up of approximately 19 hyperthyroidism patients plus 17 patients who later progressed to ophthalmopathy. The 95 to 100 discovery patients were randomly divided into training and test sets at a 7:3 ratio. In addition, the study compared T-cell repertoires in thyroid tissue and in blood from 6 or 7 Graves' hyperthyroidism patients. Once sampling was done, hyperthyroidism patients were given methimazole at a starting dose of 30 mg daily, whereas ophthalmopathy patients were given high-dose intravenous methylprednisolone. A second multiplex PCR round built the libraries, followed by size selection and purification. Libraries were sequenced paired-end with 100 bp reads on an Illumina HiSeq2000. Raw data were processed with SOAPnuke, discarding reads with adapters, uncalled bases, mean Phred below 15, or no exact constant-primer or identifier match. High-quality paired reads were merged using COPE v1.2.5, and each unique nucleotide sequence was defined as a clonotype. Clonotypes were aligned to IMGT TRBV, TRBD and TRBJ reference segments using MiTCR v1.1. Only V-J combinations with frequency above 0.0001, covering 99% to 99.2% of repertoires, were analysed. The TCS score was defined as the ratio of F50 (clonal expansion) to E x V (chaos), calculated using BLOSUM62-based TCRdist between CDR3 peptides within each V-J. Welch's t-statistics and random forest reduced 500 to 550 V-J features to 13, which were used in a naive Bayes classifier (R e1071). No statistical method was used to fix the sample size in advance, and group allocation was not hidden from the investigators. The paper reports TCR Vbeta CDR3 sequencing of some 140 peripheral blood samples: approximately 43 ophthalmopathy, over 70 hyperthyroidism and approximately 17 progressor patients.

The starting material was peripheral blood mononuclear cells (PBMCs), obtained at new diagnosis, from a patient treated with antithyroid drugs. The rearrangement joined TRBV18 to TRBJ2-1; 8 bases in between match TRBD2. The sequence came from a young man with Graves disease. Donor details come from another sample of the same person, matched by shared clones. The DNA sequence reads TGTGCCAGCTCACCCGCGTCAACGGGACTAGTGGTGGCTTACAATGAGCAGTTCTTC. Translated, this is CASSPASTGLVVAYNEQFF.